A selection of T cell receptor beta chains follows, all from one sample in a study of T cells in Graves' hyperthyroidism and ophthalmopathy. TCRdb re-analysed the multiplex PCR reads in MiXCR, keeping a single row per CDR3 protein. Among about 740,000 distinct CDR3 sequences listed, 12% to 15% were seen once. Specimen: blood. These receptors all stem from a woman younger than 30 with Graves' hyperthyroidism. CDR3s include the opening cysteine and the closing phenylalanine or tryptophan. Fields, in order: V gene, CDR3 protein.

v_gene: TRBV6-1
CDR3aa: CASTGPVVADTQYF

v_gene: TRBV12-5
CDR3aa: CASGPDRVTEAFF

v_gene: TRBV20-1
CDR3aa: CSARDPDPGPQETQYF

v_gene: TRBV27
CDR3aa: CASSWGPGGTYNEQFF

v_gene: TRBV7-6
CDR3aa: CASSSGQGNLYEQYF

v_gene: TRBV14
CDR3aa: CASSQDLRTYEQYF

v_gene: TRBV9
CDR3aa: CASNLGPPATEAFF

v_gene: TRBV30
CDR3aa: CAWRTSGRYEQYF

v_gene: TRBV9
CDR3aa: CASSASYALNTGELFF

v_gene: TRBV10-3
CDR3aa: CAISESEGANFQETQYF

v_gene: TRBV7-9
CDR3aa: CASSSTGTGGEETQYF

v_gene: TRBV7-9
CDR3aa: CASSSGVNNEQFF

v_gene: TRBV28
CDR3aa: CASTFGGLRGYTF

v_gene: TRBV7-2
CDR3aa: CASSRDQTYEQYF

v_gene: TRBV29-1
CDR3aa: CSVGTGVGYGYTF

v_gene: TRBV19
CDR3aa: CASSGAWDRDNQPQHF

v_gene: TRBV13
CDR3aa: CASSLSVYWAPGANVLTF

v_gene: TRBV12-3/TRBV12-4
CDR3aa: CASRIGTSGTSYEQYF

v_gene: TRBV6-1
CDR3aa: CASRQRWPSSGANVLTF

v_gene: TRBV24-1
CDR3aa: CATSDLGDVYNEQFF

v_gene: TRBV3-1
CDR3aa: CASSQGVWGWTEAFF

v_gene: TRBV10-3
CDR3aa: CAISDRTLGGGETQYF

v_gene: TRBV7-3
CDR3aa: CASSSGGLPSYNEQFF

v_gene: TRBV20-1
CDR3aa: CSAKGGGSYNEQFF

v_gene: TRBV5-6
CDR3aa: CASSVAGVGTEAFF

v_gene: TRBV6-2/TRBV6-3
CDR3aa: CASSYPRAGLAKNIQYF

v_gene: TRBV19
CDR3aa: CASSTGGGTGNGYTF

v_gene: TRBV27
CDR3aa: CASSLVAGVGEQYF